A selection of T cell receptor beta chains follows, all from one sample in a study of T cell responses to AZD1222 COVID-19 vaccine. Libraries were prepared by immunoSEQ multiplex PCR; TCRdb keeps only in-frame clonotypes and omits some of them. The sample records some 150,000 clones, 89% being singletons. The material sequenced was peripheral blood, taken on day 0 of AZD1222 vaccination. The receptors come from an adult in good health. The CDR3 runs from the conserved cysteine through the conserved F or W. The order of the fields is J gene, clone size, CDR3 length, D gene, V gene, CDR3 protein, CDR3 DNA. D genes are given only for firm matches. Size is omitted from some rows. Given values are once, few, many or a class for expanded clones.

TRBJ2-7 | few | 17 | TRBD2 | TRBV6-2/TRBV6-3 | CASSYRKASGRAFEQYF | TGTGCCAGCAGTTACAGAAAGGCTAGCGGGAGGGCCTTCGAGCAGTACTTC
TRBJ1-6 | - | 16 | - | TRBV4-1 | CASSQRTPGSNSPLHF | TGCGCCAGCAGCCAGCGTACCCCAGGGAGTAATTCACCCCTCCACTTT
TRBJ1-6 | - | 16 | - | TRBV2 | CASSSRTSSYNSPLHF | TGTGCCAGCAGTTCCAGGACCAGCTCCTATAATTCACCCCTCCACTTT
TRBJ2-7 | - | 16 | TRBD1 | TRBV28 | CASSPRRARGSYEQYF | TGTGCCAGCAGTCCTCGGCGGGCCAGGGGGTCCTACGAGCAGTACTTC
TRBJ2-6 | - | 18 | - | TRBV5-1 | CASSLGAGHPAGPNVLTF | TGCGCCAGCAGCTTGGGGGCGGGCCACCCTGCGGGCCCGAACGTCCTGACTTTC
TRBJ2-7 | - | 13 | - | TRBV6-2/TRBV6-3 | CASSYSFLAEQYF | TGTGCCAGCAGTTACTCATTCCTCGCAGAGCAGTACTTC
TRBJ2-7 | - | 13 | TRBD2 | TRBV19 | CASRGTRFDEQYF | TGTGCCAGTAGAGGGACTAGATTTGACGAGCAGTACTTC
TRBJ1-5 | - | 13 | - | TRBV7-3 | CASSAHQGLPQHF | TGTGCCAGCAGCGCCCACCAGGGTCTGCCCCAGCATTTT
TRBJ2-5 | - | 17 | TRBD1 | TRBV4-3 | CASSQERTGMTGETQYF | TGCGCCAGCAGCCAAGAAAGGACAGGGATGACCGGGGAGACCCAGTACTTC
TRBJ1-1 | - | 13 | - | TRBV7-8 | CASSLVVNTEAFF | TGTGCCAGCAGTCTCGTGGTGAACACTGAAGCTTTCTTT
TRBJ2-1 | - | 14 | - | TRBV6-5 | CASSYSDSYNEQFF | TGTGCCAGCAGTTACTCCGATTCCTACAATGAGCAGTTCTTC
TRBJ2-3 | few | 15 | TRBD2 | TRBV28 | CASGLAGEGTDTQYF | TGTGCCAGCGGCCTAGCGGGAGAGGGTACAGATACGCAGTATTTT
TRBJ1-1 | - | 16 | - | TRBV15 | CATSRGLGHANTEAFF | TGTGCCACCAGCAGAGGGCTGGGTCACGCTAACACTGAAGCTTTCTTT
TRBJ1-2 | - | 15 | TRBD1 | TRBV6-6 | CASSSGTGSPGGYTF | TGTGCCAGCAGTTCCGGGACAGGGTCGCCAGGAGGCTACACCTTC